The text below deals with one T cell receptor beta chain. V lost 2 bases to trimming and J lost 0 bases, with 24 bases between them. The CDR3 is 20 residues long. The germline V gene encodes CDR1 SGHRS and CDR2 YFSETQ. This specimen belongs to a study of blood T cell repertoires in COVID-19. The method was immunoSEQ multiplex PCR; TCRdb's version includes in-frame clones alone and lacks a portion of them. The sample yields about 260,000 clones, around 87% seen once. What was sequenced was peripheral blood. The sequence was collected from a man between 18 and 35 years old with active or convalescent COVID-19. The chain recombines TRBV5-1 with TRBJ1-3; a weak D match, TRBD1 (6 bases). CDR3: CASSFHLQDSRTSSGNTIYF. The DNA for the CDR3 is TGCGCCAGCAGCTTTCACCTACAGGACAGTAGAACGAGCTCTGGAAACACCATATATTTT.